A selection of T cell receptor beta chains follows, all from one sample in a study of cytomegalovirus exposure and HLA in healthy donors. Profiled with immunoSEQ multiplex PCR; TCRdb holds only in-frame clones, not every one. The sample features around 97,000 clones, with less than 4.5% in its top ten. Sequencing used PBMCs. The receptors come from a man aged 40-55 years in good health and CMV-seronegative. Both conserved end residues are part of each CDR3. Fields, in order: CDR3 length, V gene, D gene, CDR3 protein. A D gene is named only where the DNA matches it firmly.

len: 18
v_gene: TRBV10-3
d_gene: -
CDR3aa: CAISVSLAGDNSGNTIYF

len: 14
v_gene: TRBV27
d_gene: -
CDR3aa: CASSLSGPYNEQFF

len: 15
v_gene: TRBV28
d_gene: TRBD2
CDR3aa: CASKSGTRETGELFF

len: 13
v_gene: TRBV7-8
d_gene: -
CDR3aa: CASSLDYSYEQYF

len: 15
v_gene: TRBV28
d_gene: -
CDR3aa: CASSPIQGVNQPQHF

len: 19
v_gene: TRBV4-2
d_gene: TRBD1
CDR3aa: CASSQERTGGDETGNTIYF

len: 15
v_gene: TRBV30
d_gene: TRBD1
CDR3aa: CAWSIGTGGWTEAFF

len: 16
v_gene: TRBV27
d_gene: -
CDR3aa: CASSPLKGVRSYEQYF

len: 14
v_gene: TRBV6-6
d_gene: -
CDR3aa: CASYPQGTGNTIYF

len: 15
v_gene: TRBV4-1
d_gene: TRBD1
CDR3aa: CASSQEVQGAYEQYF

len: 14
v_gene: TRBV4-1
d_gene: -
CDR3aa: CASSPPDRSYEQYF

len: 15
v_gene: TRBV7-6
d_gene: TRBD2
CDR3aa: CASSLASLAGNEQYF

len: 15
v_gene: TRBV5-6
d_gene: TRBD1
CDR3aa: CASSFRGTGSYEQYF

len: 14
v_gene: TRBV5-1
d_gene: TRBD1
CDR3aa: CASSLPGQGYEQYF

len: 17
v_gene: TRBV2
d_gene: -
CDR3aa: CASSEEQFGRDAYGYTF